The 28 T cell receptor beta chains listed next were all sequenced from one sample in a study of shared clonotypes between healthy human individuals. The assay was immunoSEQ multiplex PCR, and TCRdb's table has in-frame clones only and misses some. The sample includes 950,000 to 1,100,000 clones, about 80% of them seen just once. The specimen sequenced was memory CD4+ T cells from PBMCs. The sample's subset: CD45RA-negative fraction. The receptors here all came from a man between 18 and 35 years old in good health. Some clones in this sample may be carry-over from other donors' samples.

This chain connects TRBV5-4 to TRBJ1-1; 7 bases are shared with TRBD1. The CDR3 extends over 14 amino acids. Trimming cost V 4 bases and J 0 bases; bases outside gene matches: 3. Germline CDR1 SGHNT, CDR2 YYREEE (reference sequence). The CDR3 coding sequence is TGTGCCAGCAGCCCGACAGGGATGAACACTGAAGCTTTCTTT. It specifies CASSPTGMNTEAFF.

The CDR3 spells CTSSQDTGGRNQPQHF. CDR3 bases: TGCACCAGCAGCCAAGATACGGGAGGCCGCAATCAGCCCCAGCATTTT. V gene TRBV1 combines with J gene TRBJ1-5. TRBV1 is deemed a pseudogene. There are 16 residues in the CDR3.

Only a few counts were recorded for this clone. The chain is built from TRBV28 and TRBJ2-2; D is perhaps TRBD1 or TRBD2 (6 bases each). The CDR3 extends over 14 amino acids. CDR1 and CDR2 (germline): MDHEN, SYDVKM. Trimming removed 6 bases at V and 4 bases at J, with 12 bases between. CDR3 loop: CASRPGGGTGELFF. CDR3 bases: TGTGCCAGCAGACCTGGAGGGGGCACCGGGGAGCTGTTTTTT.

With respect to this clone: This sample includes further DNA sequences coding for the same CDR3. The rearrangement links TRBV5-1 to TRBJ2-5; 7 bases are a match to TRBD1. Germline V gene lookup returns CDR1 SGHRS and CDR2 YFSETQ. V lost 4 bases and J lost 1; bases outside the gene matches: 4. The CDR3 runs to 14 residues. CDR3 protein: CASSTGTVQETQYF. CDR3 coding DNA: TGCGCCAGCAGCACCGGGACAGTCCAAGAGACCCAGTACTTC.

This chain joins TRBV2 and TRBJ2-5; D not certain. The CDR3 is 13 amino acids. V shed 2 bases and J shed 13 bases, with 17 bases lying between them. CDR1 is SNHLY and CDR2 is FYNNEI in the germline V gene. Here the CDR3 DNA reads TGTGCCAGCAGTGAACCGTTTGGGCCCTGGTGGTACTTC. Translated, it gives CASSEPFGPWWYF.

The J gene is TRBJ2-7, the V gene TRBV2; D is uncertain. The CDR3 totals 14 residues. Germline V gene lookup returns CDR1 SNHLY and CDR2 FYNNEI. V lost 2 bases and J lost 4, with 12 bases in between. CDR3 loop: CASSEQASVYEQYF. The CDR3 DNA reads TGTGCCAGCAGTGAACAGGCTAGTGTTTACGAGCAGTACTTC.

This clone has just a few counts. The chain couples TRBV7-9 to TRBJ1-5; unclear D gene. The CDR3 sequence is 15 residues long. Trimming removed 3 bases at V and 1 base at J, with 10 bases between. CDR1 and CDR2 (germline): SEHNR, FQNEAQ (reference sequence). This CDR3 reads CASSLSSGSNQPQHF. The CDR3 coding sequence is TGTGCCAGCAGCTTGTCTTCTGGGAGCAATCAGCCCCAGCATTTT.

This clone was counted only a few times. CDR3 bases: TGTGCCAGCAGTCGGGACAGAGAGATCAATGAGCAGTTCTTC. It specifies CASSRDREINEQFF. The rearrangement uses TRBV6-5 and TRBJ2-1, with 7 nucleotides matching TRBD1. Trimming removed 5 bases from V and 6 bases from J; junction bases left unmatched: 7. CDR1 and CDR2 (germline): MNHEY, SVGAGI. The CDR3 length is 14 residues.

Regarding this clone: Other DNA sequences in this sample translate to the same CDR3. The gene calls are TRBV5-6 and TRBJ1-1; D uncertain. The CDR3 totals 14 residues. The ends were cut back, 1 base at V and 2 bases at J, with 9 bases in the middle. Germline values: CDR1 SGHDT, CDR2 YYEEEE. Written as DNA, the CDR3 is TGTGCCAGCAGCTTGACGGGCCGTAACACTGAAGCTTTCTTT. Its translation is CASSLTGRNTEAFF.

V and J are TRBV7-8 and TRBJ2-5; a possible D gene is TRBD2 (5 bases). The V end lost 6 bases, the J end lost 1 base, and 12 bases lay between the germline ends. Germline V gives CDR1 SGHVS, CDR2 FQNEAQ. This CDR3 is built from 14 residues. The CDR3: CASRVLAVQETQYF. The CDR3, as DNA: TGTGCCAGCAGGGTTCTAGCAGTCCAAGAGACCCAGTACTTC.

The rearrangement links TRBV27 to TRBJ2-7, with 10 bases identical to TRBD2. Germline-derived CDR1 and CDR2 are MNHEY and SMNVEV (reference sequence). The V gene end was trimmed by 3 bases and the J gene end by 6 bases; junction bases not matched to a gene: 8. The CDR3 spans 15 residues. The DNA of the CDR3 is TGTGCCAGCAGTTTTTGGCTAGCGGGAGAATCCGAGCAGTACTTC. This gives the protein CASSFWLAGESEQYF.

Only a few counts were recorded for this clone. In DNA, the CDR3 is TGCGCCAGCAGCTTGGGATCGACGGATGGCTACACCTTC. Protein: CASSLGSTDGYTF. The rearrangement uses TRBV5-1 and TRBJ1-2, with D uncertain. Trimming stripped 0 bases from V and 6 bases from J, with 9 bases between. CDR3 size: 13 residues. Germline-derived CDR1 and CDR2 are SGHRS and YFSETQ.

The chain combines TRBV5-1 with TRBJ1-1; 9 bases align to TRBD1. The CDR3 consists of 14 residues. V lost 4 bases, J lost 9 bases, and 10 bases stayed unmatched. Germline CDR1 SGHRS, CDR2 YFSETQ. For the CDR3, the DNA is TGCGCCAGCAGCCCCACCACCACAGGGGGCAAAGCTTTCTTT. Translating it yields CASSPTTTGGKAFF.

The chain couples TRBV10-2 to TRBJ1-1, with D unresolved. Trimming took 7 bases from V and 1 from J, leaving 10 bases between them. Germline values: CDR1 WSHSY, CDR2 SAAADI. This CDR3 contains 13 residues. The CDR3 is CASTPLGNTEAFF. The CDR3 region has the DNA TGCGCCAGCACCCCATTAGGGAACACTGAAGCTTTCTTT.

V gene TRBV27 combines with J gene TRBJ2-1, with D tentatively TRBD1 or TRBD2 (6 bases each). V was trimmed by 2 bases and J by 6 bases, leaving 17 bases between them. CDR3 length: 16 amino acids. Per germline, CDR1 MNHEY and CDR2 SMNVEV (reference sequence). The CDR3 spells CASSLGGLAPFNEQFF. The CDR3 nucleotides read TGTGCCAGCAGTTTAGGGGGGCTAGCGCCCTTCAATGAGCAGTTCTTC.

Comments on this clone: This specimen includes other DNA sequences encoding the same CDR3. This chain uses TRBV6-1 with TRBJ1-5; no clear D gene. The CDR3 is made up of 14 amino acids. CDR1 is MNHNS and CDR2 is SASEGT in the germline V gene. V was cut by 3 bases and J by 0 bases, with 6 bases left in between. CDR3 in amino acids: CASSDRYSNQPQHF. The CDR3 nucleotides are TGTGCCAGCAGTGATAGGTATAGCAATCAGCCCCAGCATTTT.

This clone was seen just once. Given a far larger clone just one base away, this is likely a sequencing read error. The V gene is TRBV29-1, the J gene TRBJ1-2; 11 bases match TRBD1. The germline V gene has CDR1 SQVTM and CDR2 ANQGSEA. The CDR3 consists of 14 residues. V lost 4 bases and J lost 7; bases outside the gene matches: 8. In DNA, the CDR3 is TGCAGCGTTGCCGGGACAGGGGGAGGCTGTGGCTACACCTTC. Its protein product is CSVAGTGGGCGYTF.

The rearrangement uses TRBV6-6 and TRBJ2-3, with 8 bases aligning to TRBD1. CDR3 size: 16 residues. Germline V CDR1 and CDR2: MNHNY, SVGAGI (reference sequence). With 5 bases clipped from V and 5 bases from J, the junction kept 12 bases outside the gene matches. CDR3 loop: CASSRGTGGSQDTQYF. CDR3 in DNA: TGTGCCAGCAGTCGAGGGACAGGAGGTTCACAAGATACGCAGTATTTT.

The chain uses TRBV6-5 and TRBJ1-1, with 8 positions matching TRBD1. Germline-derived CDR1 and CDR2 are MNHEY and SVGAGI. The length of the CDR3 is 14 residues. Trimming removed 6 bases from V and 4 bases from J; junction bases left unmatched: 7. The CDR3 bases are TGTGCCAGCAGCGACAGGGGATCGGGCACTGAAGCTTTCTTT. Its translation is CASSDRGSGTEAFF.

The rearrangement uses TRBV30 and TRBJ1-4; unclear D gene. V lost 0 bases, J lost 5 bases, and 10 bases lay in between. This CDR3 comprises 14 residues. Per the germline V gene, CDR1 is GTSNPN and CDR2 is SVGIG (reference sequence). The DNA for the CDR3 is TGTGCCTGGAGTGTACTACCCGGGAATGAAAAACTGTTTTTT. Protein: CAWSVLPGNEKLFF.

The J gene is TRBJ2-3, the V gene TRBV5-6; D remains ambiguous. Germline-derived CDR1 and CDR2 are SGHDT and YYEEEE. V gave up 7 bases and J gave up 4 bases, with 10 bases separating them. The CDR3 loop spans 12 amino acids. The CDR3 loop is CASFLTPDTQYF. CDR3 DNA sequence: TGTGCCAGCTTCCTAACCCCAGATACGCAGTATTTT.

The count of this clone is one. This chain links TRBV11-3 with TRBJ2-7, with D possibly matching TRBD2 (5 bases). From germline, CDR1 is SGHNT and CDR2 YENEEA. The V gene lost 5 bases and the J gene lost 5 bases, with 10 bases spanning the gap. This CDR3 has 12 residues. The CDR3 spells CASSGVANEQYF. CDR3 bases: TGTGCCAGCAGCGGGGTAGCGAACGAGCAGTACTTC.

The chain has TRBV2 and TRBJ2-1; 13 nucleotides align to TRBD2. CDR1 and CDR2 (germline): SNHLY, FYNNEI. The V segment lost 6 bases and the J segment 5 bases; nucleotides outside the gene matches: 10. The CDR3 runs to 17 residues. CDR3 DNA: TGTGCCAGCAGGGGGGGGACTAGCGGGAAAGTCCACAATGAGCAGTTCTTC. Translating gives CASRGGTSGKVHNEQFF. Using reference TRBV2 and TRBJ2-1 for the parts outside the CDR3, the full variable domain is EPEVTQTPSHQVTQMGQEVILRCVPISNHLYFYWYRQILGQKVEFLVSFYNNEISEKSEIFDDQFSVERPDGSNFTLKIRSTKLEDSAMYFCASRGGTSGKVHNEQFFGPGTRLTVL.

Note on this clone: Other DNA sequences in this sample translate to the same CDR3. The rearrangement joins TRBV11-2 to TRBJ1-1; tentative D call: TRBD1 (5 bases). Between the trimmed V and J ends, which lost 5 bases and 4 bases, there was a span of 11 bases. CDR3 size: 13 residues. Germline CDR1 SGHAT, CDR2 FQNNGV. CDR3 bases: TGTGCCAGCAGCCAAGCGAGGGGCACTGAAGCTTTCTTT. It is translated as CASSQARGTEAFF.

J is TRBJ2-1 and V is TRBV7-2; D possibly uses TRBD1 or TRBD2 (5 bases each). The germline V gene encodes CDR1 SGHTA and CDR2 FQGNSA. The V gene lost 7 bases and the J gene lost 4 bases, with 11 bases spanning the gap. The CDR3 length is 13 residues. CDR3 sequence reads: CASTPGTYNEQFF. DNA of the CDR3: TGTGCCAGCACCCCAGGGACGTACAATGAGCAGTTCTTC.

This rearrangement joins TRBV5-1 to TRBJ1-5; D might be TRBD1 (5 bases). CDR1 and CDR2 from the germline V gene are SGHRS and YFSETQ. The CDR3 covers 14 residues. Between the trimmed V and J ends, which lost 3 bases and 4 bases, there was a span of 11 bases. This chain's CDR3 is CASSSDGGNQPQHF. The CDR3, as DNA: TGCGCCAGCAGCTCGGACGGGGGAAATCAGCCCCAGCATTTT.

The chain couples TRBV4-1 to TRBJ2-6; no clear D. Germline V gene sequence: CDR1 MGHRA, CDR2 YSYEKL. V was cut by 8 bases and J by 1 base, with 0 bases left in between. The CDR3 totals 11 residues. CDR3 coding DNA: TGCGCCAGCTCTGGGGCCAACGTCCTGACTTTC. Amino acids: CASSGANVLTF.

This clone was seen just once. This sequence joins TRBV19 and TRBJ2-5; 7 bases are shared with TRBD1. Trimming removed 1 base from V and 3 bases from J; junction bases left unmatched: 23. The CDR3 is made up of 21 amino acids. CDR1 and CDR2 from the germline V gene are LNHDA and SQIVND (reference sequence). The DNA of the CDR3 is TGTGCCAGTAGTATAGGTCGTAGAGACAGGGACAAGAGGGGAAGAAAAGAGACCCAGTACTTC. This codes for CASSIGRRDRDKRGRKETQYF. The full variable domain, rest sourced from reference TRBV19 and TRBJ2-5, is DGGITQSPKYLFRKEGQNVTLSCEQNLNHDAMYWYRQDPGQGLRLIYYSQIVNDFQKGDIAEGYSVSREKKESFPLTVTSAQKNPTAFYLCASSIGRRDRDKRGRKETQYFGPGTRLLVL.